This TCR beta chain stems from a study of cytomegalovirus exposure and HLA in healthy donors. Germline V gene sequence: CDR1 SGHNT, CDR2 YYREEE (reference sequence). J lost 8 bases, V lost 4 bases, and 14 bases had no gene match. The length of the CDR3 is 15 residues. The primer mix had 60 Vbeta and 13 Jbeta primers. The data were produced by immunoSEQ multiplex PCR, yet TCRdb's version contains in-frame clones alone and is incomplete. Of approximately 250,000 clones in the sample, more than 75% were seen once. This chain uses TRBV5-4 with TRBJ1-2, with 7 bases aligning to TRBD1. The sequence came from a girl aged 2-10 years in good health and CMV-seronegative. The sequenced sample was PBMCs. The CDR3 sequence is CASSMQTTPGQGYTF. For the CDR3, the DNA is TGTGCCAGCAGCATGCAAACAACTCCGGGACAGGGCTACACCTTC.